The rows below give T cell receptor beta chains drawn from one sample of a study of molecular identifiers for immune sequencing clone quantification. MiXCR was run by TCRdb on the PCR reads, yielding one entry per CDR3 protein. The data show approximately 12,000 distinct CDR3 sequences, with under 20% seen just once and 1.5% to 2% held by the top ten. Input material: naive CD8+ T cells from blood, with Jurkat cell RNA spiked in. The receptors shown here come from a human donor in good health. Some libraries in this study had Jurkat cell RNA spiked in. The CDR3 runs from the conserved cysteine through the conserved F or W. D genes are given only for firm matches. The size of a clone is reported for some rows only, either as once, few or many, or as a class for expanded clones.

>NA|many|TRBV19|TRBJ2-2
CASSIPPAGELFF
TGTGCCAGTAGTATCCCCCCCGCCGGGGAGCTGTTTTTT
>NA|few|TRBV12-3/TRBV12-4|TRBJ2-7
CASSHSVYEQYF
TGTGCCAGCAGTCATAGCGTATACGAGCAGTACTTC
>TRBD1|many|TRBV10-3|TRBJ2-3
CAISRRDRGTGTDTQYF
TGTGCCATCAGCCGACGCGACAGGGGGACTGGTACAGATACGCAGTATTTT
>NA|medium-sized|TRBV29-1|TRBJ2-1
CSVLLLDYNEQFF
TGCAGCGTCCTCCTACTGGATTACAATGAGCAGTTCTTC
>NA|medium-sized|TRBV9|TRBJ2-2
CASSVFSRPNTGELFF
TGTGCCAGCAGCGTATTTTCGCGTCCGAACACCGGGGAGCTGTTTTTT
>NA|medium-sized|TRBV14|TRBJ2-7
CASSQVDPYEQYF
TGTGCCAGCAGCCAAGTAGACCCCTACGAGCAGTACTTC
>NA|few|TRBV30|TRBJ1-1
CAWSSGQLMNTEAFF
TGTGCCTGGAGTTCCGGGCAGTTAATGAACACTGAAGCTTTCTTT
>TRBD1|NA|TRBV7-6|TRBJ1-2
CAGSLSGGPYGYTF
TGTGCCGGCAGCTTATCAGGGGGCCCCTATGGCTACACCTTC
>TRBD1|NA|TRBV12-3/TRBV12-4|TRBJ2-7
CASSPRDRVLYEQYF
TGTGCCAGCAGTCCCCGGGACAGGGTTTTGTACGAGCAGTACTTC
>TRBD2|medium-sized|TRBV7-8|TRBJ2-3
CASSPLAGGFTDTQYF
TGTGCCAGCAGCCCGCTAGCGGGAGGGTTCACAGATACGCAGTATTTT
>NA|NA|TRBV12-3/TRBV12-4|TRBJ1-1
CASSSPGGSDTEAFF
TGTGCCAGCAGCTCCCCGGGTGGGTCGGACACTGAAGCTTTCTTT
>NA|few|TRBV7-9|TRBJ2-2
CANSPAANTGELFF
TGTGCCAACAGCCCCGCCGCGAACACCGGGGAGCTGTTTTTT
>NA|medium-sized|TRBV4-2|TRBJ2-7
CASSPRIGEQYF
TGTGCCAGCAGCCCGCGTATTGGCGAGCAGTACTTC
>NA|medium-sized|TRBV7-2|TRBJ2-7
CASSFWSSASPSYEQYF
TGTGCCAGCAGCTTTTGGTCTAGCGCATCCCCTTCCTACGAGCAGTACTTC
>TRBD1|medium-sized|TRBV11-2|TRBJ2-5
CASSLHGQGSETQYF
TGTGCCAGCAGCCTCCATGGACAGGGGTCGGAGACCCAGTACTTC
>TRBD1|many|TRBV28|TRBJ2-5
CASSEDRRQETQYF
TGTGCCAGCAGTGAGGACAGGCGCCAAGAGACCCAGTACTTC
>NA|medium-sized|TRBV13|TRBJ2-1
CASSSGEAGSYNEQFF
TGTGCCAGCAGCTCAGGGGAGGCCGGCTCCTACAATGAGCAGTTCTTC
>NA|many|TRBV27|TRBJ2-3
CASSLGLQGTDTQYF
TGTGCCAGCAGTTTAGGGTTGCAGGGCACAGATACGCAGTATTTT
>NA|many|TRBV12-5|TRBJ2-2
CASGATVMNTGELFF
TGTGCTAGTGGTGCGACAGTTATGAACACCGGGGAGCTGTTTTTT
>TRBD2|many|TRBV4-1|TRBJ2-7
CASSHRTSGSYEQYF
TGCGCCAGCAGCCATAGGACTAGCGGGAGTTACGAGCAGTACTTC
>NA|many|TRBV20-1|TRBJ2-7
CSARDYPAAYEQYF
TGCAGTGCTAGAGATTACCCGGCGGCCTACGAGCAGTACTTC
>NA|medium-sized|TRBV6-5|TRBJ2-3
CASSYSGKDTQYF
TGTGCCAGCAGTTACTCGGGCAAAGATACGCAGTATTTT
>NA|many|TRBV5-1|TRBJ1-2
CASSPSGEEGNYGYTF
TGCGCCAGCAGCCCCAGTGGGGAAGAAGGTAACTATGGCTACACCTTC
>NA|NA|TRBV2|TRBJ2-7
CASPEPKVRDFLDEQYF
TGTGCCAGCCCCGAGCCGAAAGTAAGGGATTTTCTGGACGAGCAGTACTTC
>NA|NA|TRBV27|TRBJ1-6
CASSFLAAGDSPLHF
TGTGCCAGCAGTTTCCTCGCAGCCGGGGATTCACCCCTCCACTTT
>TRBD1|medium-sized|TRBV29-1|TRBJ1-1
CSGDREGDTEAFF
TGCAGCGGGGACAGGGAGGGAGACACTGAAGCTTTCTTT
>TRBD1|many|TRBV12-3/TRBV12-4|TRBJ2-6
CASSFTGGSGANVLTF
TGTGCCAGCAGTTTCACAGGGGGCTCTGGGGCCAACGTCCTGACTTTC
>NA|many|TRBV24-1|TRBJ1-5
CATSDSDGDQPQHF
TGTGCCACCAGTGATTCAGACGGAGATCAGCCCCAGCATTTT
>NA|medium-sized|TRBV6-6|TRBJ1-5
CASSYSEGDQPQHF
TGTGCCAGCAGTTACTCGGAGGGGGATCAGCCCCAGCATTTT
>NA|many|TRBV12-3/TRBV12-4|TRBJ2-2
CASGDSNTGELFF
TGTGCCAGTGGGGATTCGAACACCGGGGAGCTGTTTTTT
>NA|NA|TRBV7-9|TRBJ1-3
CASSSGLGSTIYF
TGTGCCAGCAGCTCTGGGCTGGGAAGCACCATATATTTT
>NA|many|TRBV14|TRBJ1-6
CASSEDRYSPLHF
TGTGCCAGCAGCGAAGACAGATACTCACCCCTCCACTTT
>NA|medium-sized|TRBV30|TRBJ2-5
CAWSPLQGPETQYF
TGTGCCTGGAGTCCGCTTCAGGGACCGGAGACCCAGTACTTC
>NA|NA|TRBV11-3|TRBJ2-2
CASSFIGGQGTGELFF
TGTGCCAGCAGCTTCATCGGGGGGCAGGGCACCGGGGAGCTGTTTTTT
>NA|many|TRBV7-3|TRBJ2-1
CASSPLVGYNEQFF
TGTGCCAGCAGCCCTTTGGTCGGGTACAATGAGCAGTTCTTC
>NA|medium-sized|TRBV6-2/TRBV6-3|TRBJ2-6
CASSNPSRISGANVLTF
TGTGCCAGCAGTAACCCGTCCCGCATCTCTGGGGCCAACGTCCTGACTTTC
>TRBD2|medium-sized|TRBV30|TRBJ2-1
CAWLLAGAANEQFF
TGTGCCTGGTTACTAGCGGGAGCTGCCAATGAGCAGTTCTTC
>TRBD1|medium-sized|TRBV7-8|TRBJ1-1
CASSIYPPGQGWTEAFF
TGTGCCAGCAGCATATACCCCCCCGGACAGGGGTGGACTGAAGCTTTCTTT
>NA|medium-sized|TRBV15|TRBJ2-3
CATSTPPRGTTQYF
TGTGCCACCAGCACCCCTCCGCGCGGAACTACGCAGTATTTT
>NA|many|TRBV7-9|TRBJ2-3
CASSSIRIDTDTQYF
TGTGCCAGCAGCTCTATTAGAATCGACACAGATACGCAGTATTTT
>NA|many|TRBV27|TRBJ1-1
CASSPRDTLNTEAFF
TGTGCCAGCAGTCCTCGCGACACCTTGAACACTGAAGCTTTCTTT